This TCR beta chain was sequenced for a study of control samples from healthy donors and cancer patients. Clones were sequenced by immunoSEQ multiplex PCR, and TCRdb holds only the in-frame ones, with some missing. This table has around 150,000 clones, approximately 93% appearing once. Source material: blood. The sequence was obtained from a woman in her thirties or forties in good health.

DNA of the CDR3: TGTGCCAGCAGCTATGAAGCCCTAGCGGTGAACACCGGGGAGCTGTTTTTT. Encoded protein: CASSYEALAVNTGELFF. This sequence joins TRBV3-1 (or the pseudogene TRBV3-2) and TRBJ2-2, with 7 bases lining up with TRBD2. V gave up 5 bases and J gave up 1 base; unmatched junction bases: 10. The CDR3 has 17 residues. Germline CDR1 reads LGHDT; CDR2 reads YNNKEL (reference sequence).